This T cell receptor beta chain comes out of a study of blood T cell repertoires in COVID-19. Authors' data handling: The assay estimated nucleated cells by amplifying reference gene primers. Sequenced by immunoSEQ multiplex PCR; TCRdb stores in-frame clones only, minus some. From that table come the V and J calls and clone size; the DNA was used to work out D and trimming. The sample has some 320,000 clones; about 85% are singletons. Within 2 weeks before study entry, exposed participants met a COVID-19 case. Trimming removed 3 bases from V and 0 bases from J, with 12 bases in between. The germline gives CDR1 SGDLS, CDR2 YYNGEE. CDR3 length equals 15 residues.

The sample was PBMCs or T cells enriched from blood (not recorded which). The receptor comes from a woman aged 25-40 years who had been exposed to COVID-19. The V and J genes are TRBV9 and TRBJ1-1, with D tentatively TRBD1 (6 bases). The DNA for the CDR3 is TGTGCCAGCAGCGCCAGGACAGTCATGAACACTGAAGCTTTCTTT. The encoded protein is CASSARTVMNTEAFF.